Following are 23 T cell receptor beta chains from one sample sequenced in a study of blood T cell repertoires in COVID-19. TCRdb's copy holds only in-frame clones and misses some; the assay was immunoSEQ multiplex PCR. The table has 150,000 to 170,000 clones, about 80% seen once. The source material was peripheral blood. Receptor source: a woman aged 60 to 75 with COVID-19, enrolled during active disease.

V usage is TRBV6-1 and J usage is TRBJ1-6; possible D gene TRBD1, 5 bases. Trimming left V 0 bases short and J 7 bases short, with 10 bases between. This CDR3 contains 15 residues. Germline V gene sequence: CDR1 MNHNS, CDR2 SASEGT. CDR3 coding DNA: TGTGCCAGCAGTGAAGCGCTCAGGGTGAATTCACCCCTCCACTTT. It yields the protein CASSEALRVNSPLHF.

V is TRBV28 and J is TRBJ1-4; no clear D. The CDR3 is made up of 13 amino acids. Germline V gene lookup returns CDR1 MDHEN and CDR2 SYDVKM. V lost 4 bases, J lost 8 bases, and 11 bases lay in between. The CDR3 DNA follows: TGTGCCAGCAGTTGGGGAGGAGGGGAAAAACTGTTTTTT. Translating gives CASSWGGGEKLFF. Full variable domain (outside the CDR3, taken from reference TRBV28 and TRBJ1-4): DVKVTQSSRYLVKRTGEKVFLECVQDMDHENMFWYRQDPGLGLRLIYFSYDVKMKEKGDIPEGYSVSREKKERFSLILESASTNQTSMYLCASSWGGGEKLFFGSGTQLSVL.

This clone showed up just once. V and J are TRBV10-3 and TRBJ2-2; maybe TRBD1 (6 bases). This CDR3 is built from 15 residues. Deletions cut 6 bases from V and 1 base from J, with 12 bases between. The V gene's germline CDR1 is ENHRY and CDR2 SYGVKD. CDR3 coding DNA: TGTGCCATCAGAGAACAGGGCGGGAACACCGGGGAGCTGTTTTTT. Residues: CAIREQGGNTGELFF.

The chain uses TRBV12-3 or TRBV12-4 and TRBJ1-1; D might be TRBD1 (5 bases). V was cut by 6 bases and J by 1 base, with 9 bases left in between. This CDR3 has 13 amino acids. The CDR3 reads CASSRAENTEAFF. Written as DNA, the CDR3 is TGTGCCAGCAGCAGGGCCGAGAACACTGAAGCTTTCTTT.

The genes are TRBV10-2 and TRBJ2-1, with D possibly matching TRBD1 (6 bases). V was clipped by 10 bases and J by 3 bases, with 13 bases between them. The V gene's germline CDR1 is WSHSY and CDR2 SAAADI. This CDR3 has 13 residues. The CDR3 loop is CATKGDNYNEQFF. The CDR3 bases are TGCGCCACGAAGGGGGACAACTACAATGAGCAGTTCTTC.

The rearrangement uses TRBV3-1 (or the pseudogene TRBV3-2) and TRBJ2-3; possible D gene TRBD1, 5 bases. The germline V and J ends were trimmed by 4 bases and 1 base, with 12 bases remaining between them. This CDR3 spans 15 amino acids. CDR1 and CDR2 (germline): LGHDT, YNNKEL (reference sequence). The CDR3 bases are TGTGCCAGCAGCCCTGACAGTCTAGGCACAGATACGCAGTATTTT. Its translation: CASSPDSLGTDTQYF.

The CDR3 DNA is TGTGCCAGCAGTGTGGGGAGGTCTAATGAAAAACTGTTTTTT. Amino acids: CASSVGRSNEKLFF. The V gene is TRBV2, the J gene TRBJ1-4; D unresolved. Germline V gene lookup returns CDR1 SNHLY and CDR2 FYNNEI. The CDR3 has 14 residues. The germline V and J ends were trimmed by 4 bases and 3 bases, with 9 bases remaining between them.

The V call is TRBV27, the J call TRBJ1-1, with 7 bases identical to TRBD1. From germline, CDR1 is MNHEY and CDR2 SMNVEV (reference sequence). The CDR3 totals 14 residues. The J segment lost 0 bases and the V segment lost 4 bases, leaving 2 bases of the junction unmatched. CDR3 loop: CASSYRGMNTEAFF. CDR3 nucleotides: TGTGCCAGCAGTTACAGGGGAATGAACACTGAAGCTTTCTTT.

Here the CDR3 DNA reads TGTGCCAGCAGCGTAACATCGGGACAGACCTACGAGCAGTACTTC. Translating it yields CASSVTSGQTYEQYF. The chain carries TRBV11-2 and TRBJ2-7; TRBD1 agrees at 7 bases. Germline V gene data show CDR1 as SGHAT and CDR2 as FQNNGV. J was trimmed by 2 bases and V by 5 bases; bases with no gene match: 9. The CDR3 loop spans 15 amino acids.

The rearrangement uses TRBV5-1 and TRBJ1-6; no firm D call. The CDR3 loop spans 16 amino acids. Trimming left V 3 bases short and J 8 bases short, with 18 bases between. Germline V gene sequence: CDR1 SGHRS, CDR2 YFSETQ. In DNA form, the CDR3 reads TGCGCCAGCAGCTACACATCAGGTATCGGGGATTCACCCCTCCACTTT. It specifies CASSYTSGIGDSPLHF.

The chain recombines TRBV5-5 with TRBJ1-1; D perhaps matches TRBD1 (5 bases). Trimming removed 0 bases from V and 3 bases from J, with 6 bases in between. Germline lookup yields CDR1 SGHKS and CDR2 YYEKEE (reference sequence). The CDR3 is 13 amino acids. CDR3 bases: TGTGCCAGCAGCTTGGCCAGGGACACTGAAGCTTTCTTT. Translating gives CASSLARDTEAFF.

This chain uses TRBV6-5 with TRBJ1-4; D may be TRBD1 (6 bases). The CDR3 is made up of 14 amino acids. The germline V and J ends were trimmed by 1 base and 8 bases, with 11 bases remaining between them. In germline, CDR1 is MNHEY, CDR2 SVGAGI. The DNA of the CDR3 is TGTGCCAGCAGTTACTGGGGGCTGGGAGAAAAACTGTTTTTT. As protein: CASSYWGLGEKLFF.

This clone was picked up a small number of times. This chain uses TRBV19 with TRBJ1-1, with 7 positions matching TRBD1. Germline CDR1 reads LNHDA; CDR2 reads SQIVND (reference sequence). Germline trimming cut 3 bases from V and 5 bases from J; bases unmatched to any gene: 3. The CDR3 length is 13 residues. CDR3 sequence reads: CASSIRGRTEAFF. CDR3 sequence (DNA): TGTGCCAGTAGTATCAGGGGGAGGACTGAAGCTTTCTTT.

V and J are TRBV24-1 and TRBJ2-7; 9 positions agree with TRBD2. After removal of 4 bases from V and 3 bases from J, the junction contained 9 bases not matched to a gene. The CDR3 length is 16 residues. Germline V gene lookup returns CDR1 KGHDR and CDR2 SFDVKD. The DNA of the CDR3 is TGTGCCACCAGTGACACCGGGACTAGCAGATTCTACGAGCAGTACTTC. This sequence encodes CATSDTGTSRFYEQYF.

In its sample, this clone was seen once. The V gene is TRBV19, the J gene TRBJ1-1, with D perhaps TRBD1 (5 bases). In germline, CDR1 is LNHDA, CDR2 SQIVND (reference sequence). The CDR3 has 13 amino acids. Trimming removed 5 bases from V and 3 bases from J, with 10 bases in between. CDR3 sequence: CASSSRVDTEAFF. The CDR3 DNA sequence: TGTGCCAGTAGTTCCAGGGTGGACACTGAAGCTTTCTTT.

This chain joins TRBV25-1 and TRBJ1-1, with 7 positions matching TRBD1. Looked up from germline, CDR1 is MGHDK and CDR2 is SYGVNS. V shed 6 bases, J shed 3 bases, and the junction held 7 bases outside the gene matches. The CDR3 has 14 amino acids. The CDR3 protein is CASRRTGRDTEAFF. CDR3 DNA sequence: TGTGCCAGCAGAAGGACAGGAAGGGACACTGAAGCTTTCTTT.

The CDR3 bases are TGTGCCATCAGTGATCGGGTTGAGCTTGGGACTGAAGCTTTCTTT. Amino acids: CAISDRVELGTEAFF. The V call is TRBV10-3, the J call TRBJ1-1; D remains ambiguous. Deletions cut 3 bases from V and 5 bases from J, with 16 bases between. CDR3 size: 15 residues. Per the germline V gene, CDR1 is ENHRY and CDR2 is SYGVKD.

The chain has TRBV5-4 and TRBJ2-3; 10 bases agree with TRBD2. Losses at the gene ends were 2 bases for V and 4 bases for J; bases not matched to a gene: 4. This CDR3 is built from 15 residues. In germline, CDR1 is SGHNT, CDR2 YYREEE (reference sequence). The CDR3 loop is CASSLSAGGPDTQYF. CDR3 in DNA: TGTGCCAGCAGCTTATCAGCGGGAGGGCCAGATACGCAGTATTTT.

The DNA for the CDR3 is TGCGCCAGCAGCCCACAGGGGTCCCTTGAAAAACTGTTTTTT. The encoded protein is CASSPQGSLEKLFF. The chain uses TRBV4-1 and TRBJ1-4, with 7 nucleotides matching TRBD1. The CDR3 spans 14 residues. V was clipped by 4 bases and J by 7 bases; unmatched bases: 6. Germline CDR1 is MGHRA and CDR2 is YSYEKL.

The J gene is TRBJ1-3, the V gene TRBV4-1, with 11 bases aligning to TRBD1. The V segment lost 4 bases and the J segment 1 base; nucleotides outside the gene matches: 12. The CDR3 runs 19 residues. Germline lookup yields CDR1 MGHRA and CDR2 YSYEKL. CDR3 region: CASSLAAGTGGSSGNTIYF. CDR3 coding DNA: TGCGCCAGCAGCCTAGCCGCCGGGACAGGGGGTTCGTCTGGAAACACCATATATTTT.

For the CDR3, the DNA is TGTGCCACCAGCAGAGGGGTAGCTAGCGGGAGGCACGAGCAGTACTTC. Protein: CATSRGVASGRHEQYF. This chain uses TRBV15 with TRBJ2-7, with 11 nucleotides matching TRBD2. This CDR3 is built from 16 residues. Per germline, CDR1 LNHNV and CDR2 YYDKDF (reference sequence). V lost 1 base, J lost 5 bases, and 7 bases stayed unmatched.

V usage is TRBV14 and J usage is TRBJ1-2; 8 bases match TRBD1. Germline V CDR1 and CDR2: SGHDN, FVKESK. Unmatched junction bases numbered 5, after V lost 4 bases and J lost 7 bases. The CDR3 is 13 amino acids. The CDR3 spells CASSRDRIFGYTF. CDR3 nucleotides: TGTGCCAGCAGCCGGGACAGGATTTTTGGCTACACCTTC.

The V and J genes are TRBV5-6 and TRBJ2-5; D might be TRBD2 (6 bases). This CDR3 is 14 amino acids long. The V gene's germline CDR1 is SGHDT and CDR2 YYEEEE. Trimming took 2 bases from V and 9 from J, leaving 17 bases between them. The CDR3 spells CASSFRWGVVSQYF. CDR3 in DNA: TGTGCCAGCAGCTTTCGGTGGGGGGTGGTCTCCCAGTACTTC.